This is a list of T cell receptor beta chains from one sample in a study of blood T cell repertoires in COVID-19. Only in-frame clones appear in the TCRdb table, and some are missing; sequencing was by immunoSEQ multiplex PCR. The sample shows about 150,000 clones, around four fifths of them seen only once. The sample consisted of peripheral blood. The receptors originated from a man between 65 and 80 years old who had recovered from COVID-19. CDR3s include the opening cysteine and the closing phenylalanine or tryptophan. A D gene is named only where the DNA matches it firmly. Clone size is given for some rows only: seen once, a few or many times, or a class if the clone is expanded.

TRBJ2-1 . . TRBV5-1 TGCGCCAGCAGCTTTGGGCCGAACAATGAGCAGTTCTTC CASSFGPNNEQFF
TRBJ2-3 . TRBD1 TRBV7-9 TGTGCCAGCAGCTATCCGGACAGGGGGAGCGCAGATACGCAGTATTTT CASSYPDRGSADTQYF
TRBJ2-7 few TRBD2 TRBV7-2 TGTGCCAGCAGCAAGCGGGGATTCTCCTACGAGCAGTACTTC CASSKRGFSYEQYF
TRBJ2-7 . TRBD1 TRBV28 TGTGCCAGCAGCTCGGGACAGGGGAACGAGCAGTACTTC CASSSGQGNEQYF
TRBJ2-5 . TRBD1 TRBV4-3 TGCGCCAGCAGCCACGAGAGGACAGGGGGTATAGGGACCCAGTACTTC CASSHERTGGIGTQYF
TRBJ2-2 . . TRBV6-6 TGTGCCAGCAGTTACTGGCAGAACACCGGGGAGCTGTTTTTT CASSYWQNTGELFF
TRBJ1-5 few . TRBV7-9 TGTGCCAGCAGCTTTGAGGGAAATCAGCCCCAGCATTTT CASSFEGNQPQHF
TRBJ2-6 . . TRBV6-1 TGTGCCAGCAGTGAAAACGTACACTCTGGGGCCAACGTCCTGACTTTC CASSENVHSGANVLTF
TRBJ1-5 . . TRBV7-5 TGTGCCAGAAGCCCCCGGGGGGTTGGGAATCAGCCCCAGCATTTT CARSPRGVGNQPQHF
TRBJ1-2 once TRBD1 TRBV5-4 TGTGCCAGCAGCCCGGGACAGGGGGCGCAGAACTATGGCTACACCTTC CASSPGQGAQNYGYTF
TRBJ2-7 . . TRBV28 TGTGCCAGCAGCACGACGGGGAACGAGCAGTACTTC CASSTTGNEQYF
TRBJ2-1 . . TRBV29-1 TGCAGCGTTGAAGATCCCCGGGGCAATGAGCAGTTCTTC CSVEDPRGNEQFF
TRBJ1-5 . . TRBV15 TGTGCCACCAGCAGTTTTCCCAGGACAGCGAGCAATCAGCCCCAGCATTTT CATSSFPRTASNQPQHF
TRBJ2-1 . TRBD2 TRBV14 TGTGCCAGCAGCCGTAGCGGGAGGGCCTGGGATGAGCAGTTCTTC CASSRSGRAWDEQFF
TRBJ2-2 . TRBD2 TRBV15 TGTGCCACGAGGAGGGCGGGAGTTCGTGGCGGGGAGCTGTTTTTT CATRRAGVRGGELFF
TRBJ2-5 . TRBD1 TRBV5-1 TGCGCCAGCAGCCCATACAGGGGGGAGACCCAGTACTTC CASSPYRGETQYF
TRBJ1-2 . TRBD1 TRBV28 TGTGCCAGCAGTTTACGGGGACAGGGCTATGGCTACACCTTC CASSLRGQGYGYTF
TRBJ2-1 . TRBD2 TRBV19 TGTGCCAGTAGTGCGGCTAGCGGGAGCTGGAATGAGCAGTTCTTC CASSAASGSWNEQFF
TRBJ2-2 . . TRBV6-5 TGTGCCAGCAGTTACTCAACGGACACCGGGGAGCTGTTTTTT CASSYSTDTGELFF
TRBJ1-5 . TRBD1 TRBV3-1/TRBV3-2 TGTGCCAGCAGCCATGGACAGGGGCCCCAGCATTTT CASSHGQGPQHF
TRBJ2-4 . TRBD2 TRBV7-9 TGTGCCAGCAGCCGTACTCCCTACGGGGGGGGAGTGGGAAACATTCAGTACTTC CASSRTPYGGGVGNIQYF
TRBJ2-3 once TRBD1 TRBV4-1 TGCGCCAGCAGCCAACTGAACCCGGGACAGGGGGTGTCGGATACGCAGTATTTT CASSQLNPGQGVSDTQYF
TRBJ2-2 . TRBD1 TRBV6-5 TGTGCCAGCATGAGGGGGCGATCCGGGGAGCTGTTTTTT CASMRGRSGELFF
TRBJ1-2 . TRBD1 TRBV4-3 TGCGCCAGCAGCCAAGATGGACAGGGGGAGGATGGCTACACCTTC CASSQDGQGEDGYTF
TRBJ2-1 . TRBD2 TRBV5-1 TGCGCCAGCAGCTTGGTTCCAGCGGGGTTGATGAATGAGCAGTTCTTC CASSLVPAGLMNEQFF
TRBJ1-6 . TRBD1 TRBV27 TGTGCCAGCAGCGCGGGACAGGGGGCGGGGGAGTGGAATTCACCCCTCCACTTT CASSAGQGAGEWNSPLHF
TRBJ2-2 . TRBD2 TRBV7-9 TGTGCCAGCAGCTTAAGTAGGGCCGGGAGGAAGCGCACCGGGGAGCTGTTTTTT CASSLSRAGRKRTGELFF
TRBJ2-7 . . TRBV9 TGTGCCAGCAGCCCGAACCGGGACAAATACGAGCAGTACTTC CASSPNRDKYEQYF
TRBJ1-4 . . TRBV12-3/TRBV12-4 TGTGCCAGCAGGATCGCTATGGATGAAAAACTGTTTTTT CASRIAMDEKLFF
TRBJ1-1 once TRBD1 TRBV4-1 TGCGCCAGCAGCCAGTATGGGGCCGGGACAGGGAACACTGAAGCTTTCTTT CASSQYGAGTGNTEAFF
TRBJ2-1 . TRBD2 TRBV29-1 TGCAGCGTTGAAGATCCGTGGGCTAGCGGGCAATACAATGAGCAGTTCTTC CSVEDPWASGQYNEQFF
TRBJ2-2 once TRBD1 TRBV6-6 TGTGCCAACCAAGCAGGGGGCGGGGAGCTGTTTTTT CANQAGGGELFF
TRBJ2-3 once TRBD2 TRBV5-6 TGTGCCAGCAGACCCCTAGACGGGGGAGGGACAGATACGCAGTATTTT CASRPLDGGGTDTQYF
TRBJ2-5 . TRBD1 TRBV9 TGTGCCAGCAGCGTAGCCCCGGGACAGCAAGAGACCCAGTACTTC CASSVAPGQQETQYF
TRBJ2-2 . TRBD2 TRBV25-1 TGTGCCACCGAGGGGACTAGCGGGAGTTTGAGGACCGGGGAGCTGTTTTTT CATEGTSGSLRTGELFF
TRBJ1-1 . TRBD1 TRBV5-1 TGCGCCAGCAGCTTGGAAGGGACAGGGGGCATCACTGAAGCTTTCTTT CASSLEGTGGITEAFF
TRBJ2-2 few TRBD2 TRBV14 TGTGCCAGCAGCCTCCAAATTTCGAAAGGACTAGCAACGGCCGGGGAGCTGTTTTTT CASSLQISKGLATAGELFF
TRBJ2-7 . TRBD2 TRBV29-1 TGCAGCTTCAAAGGGACTAGCGGATCCTACGAGCAGTACTTC CSFKGTSGSYEQYF
TRBJ2-2 . TRBD1 TRBV9 TGTGCCAGCAGCGCCGGGGCAGGGGGCGTCCCCGGGGAGCTGTTTTTT CASSAGAGGVPGELFF
TRBJ2-1 . TRBD2 TRBV3-1/TRBV3-2 TGTGCCAGCAGCTCAAGCGGGAGTTCCTACAATGAGCAGTTCTTC CASSSSGSSYNEQFF
TRBJ2-2 . . TRBV29-1 TGCAGCGTTGAACGTCAGGGGAACACCGGGGAGCTGTTTTTT CSVERQGNTGELFF
TRBJ1-2 once TRBD1 TRBV10-3 TGTGCCATCAGTGAGGGGACAGCTACCTATGGCTACACCTTC CAISEGTATYGYTF
TRBJ2-3 . TRBD1 TRBV6-5 TGTGCCAGCAGAAGGGACAGGCGCACAGATACGCAGTATTTT CASRRDRRTDTQYF
TRBJ2-7 . TRBD1 TRBV3-1/TRBV3-2 TGTGCCAGCAGCTCCATGGACAGGGAGCAGTACTTC CASSSMDREQYF